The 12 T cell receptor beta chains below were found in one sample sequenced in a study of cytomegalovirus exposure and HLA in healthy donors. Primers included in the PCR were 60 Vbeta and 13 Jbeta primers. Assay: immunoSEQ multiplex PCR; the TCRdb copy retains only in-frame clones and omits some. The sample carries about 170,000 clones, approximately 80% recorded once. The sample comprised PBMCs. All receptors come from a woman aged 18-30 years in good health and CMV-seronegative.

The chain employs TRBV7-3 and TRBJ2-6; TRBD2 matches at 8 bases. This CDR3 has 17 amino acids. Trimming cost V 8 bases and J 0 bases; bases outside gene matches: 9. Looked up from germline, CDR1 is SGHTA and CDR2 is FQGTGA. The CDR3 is CASSRGLATSGANVLTF. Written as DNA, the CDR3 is TGTGCCAGCTCCCGAGGACTAGCCACCTCTGGGGCCAACGTCCTGACTTTC.

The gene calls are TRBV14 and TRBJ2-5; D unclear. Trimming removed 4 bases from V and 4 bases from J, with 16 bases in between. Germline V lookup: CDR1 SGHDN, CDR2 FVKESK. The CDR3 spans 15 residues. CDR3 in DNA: TGTGCCAGCAGCCCGGGTACGGTGATAGGAGAGACCCAGTACTTC. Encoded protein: CASSPGTVIGETQYF.

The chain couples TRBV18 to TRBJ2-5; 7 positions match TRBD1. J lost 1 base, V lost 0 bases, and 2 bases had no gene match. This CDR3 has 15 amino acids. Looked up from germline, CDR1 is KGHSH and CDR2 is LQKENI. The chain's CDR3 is CASSPPGQIQETQYF. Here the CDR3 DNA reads TGTGCCAGCTCACCACCGGGACAGATCCAAGAGACCCAGTACTTC.

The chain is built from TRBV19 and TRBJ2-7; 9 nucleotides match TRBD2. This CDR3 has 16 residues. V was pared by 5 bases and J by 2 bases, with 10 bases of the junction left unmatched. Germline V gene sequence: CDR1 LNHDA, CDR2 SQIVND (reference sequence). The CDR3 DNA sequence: TGTGCCAGTAGTCCCGGGGTAGCGGGGGTTCCCTACGAGCAGTACTTC. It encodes CASSPGVAGVPYEQYF.

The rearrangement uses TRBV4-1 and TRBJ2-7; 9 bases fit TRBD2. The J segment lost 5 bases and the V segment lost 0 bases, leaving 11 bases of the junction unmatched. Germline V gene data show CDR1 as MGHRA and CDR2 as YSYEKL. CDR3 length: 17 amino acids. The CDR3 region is CASSQDHRGGRADEQYF. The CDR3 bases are TGCGCCAGCAGCCAAGATCATCGCGGCGGGAGGGCCGACGAGCAGTACTTC.

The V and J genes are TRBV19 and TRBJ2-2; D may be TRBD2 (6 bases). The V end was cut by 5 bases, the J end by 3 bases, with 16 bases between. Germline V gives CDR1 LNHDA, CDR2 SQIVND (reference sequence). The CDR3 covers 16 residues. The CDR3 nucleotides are TGTGCCAGTAGTCTTTTCTGGGACTTACACACCGGGGAGCTGTTTTTT. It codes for CASSLFWDLHTGELFF.

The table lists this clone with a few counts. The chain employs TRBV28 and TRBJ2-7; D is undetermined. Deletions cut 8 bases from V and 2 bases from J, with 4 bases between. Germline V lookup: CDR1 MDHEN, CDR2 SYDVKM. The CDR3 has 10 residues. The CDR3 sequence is CASAAYEQYF. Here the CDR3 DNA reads TGTGCCAGCGCGGCCTACGAGCAGTACTTC.

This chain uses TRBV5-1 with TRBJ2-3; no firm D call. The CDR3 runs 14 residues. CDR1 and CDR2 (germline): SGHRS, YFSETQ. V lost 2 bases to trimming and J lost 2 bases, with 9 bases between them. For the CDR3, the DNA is TGCGCCAGCAGCTTCTCACAGTACACAGATACGCAGTATTTT. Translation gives CASSFSQYTDTQYF.

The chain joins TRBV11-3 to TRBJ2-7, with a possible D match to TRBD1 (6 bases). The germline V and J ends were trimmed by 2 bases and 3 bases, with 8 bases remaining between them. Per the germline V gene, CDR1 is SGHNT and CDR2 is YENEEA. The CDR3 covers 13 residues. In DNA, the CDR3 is TGTGCCAGCAGCTTACTCAGGGGCTACGAGCAGTACTTC. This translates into CASSLLRGYEQYF. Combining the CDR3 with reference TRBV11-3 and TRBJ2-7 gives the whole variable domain EAGVVQSPRYKIIEKKQPVAFWCNPISGHNTLYWYLQNLGQGPELLIRYENEEAVDDSQLPKDRFSAERLKGVDSTLKIQPAELGDSAVYLCASSLLRGYEQYFGPGTRLTVT.

Here the CDR3 DNA reads TGTGCCAGCAGATCAGGGGCAGGGGAGACCCAGTACTTC. As protein: CASRSGAGETQYF. J is TRBJ2-5 and V is TRBV7-9, with D maybe TRBD1 (6 bases). Germline CDR1 SEHNR, CDR2 FQNEAQ (reference sequence). Between the trimmed V and J ends, which lost 6 bases and 5 bases, there was a span of 13 bases. This CDR3 has 13 residues.

In nucleotides, the CDR3 is TGTGCCAGTAGTATAGATCGGCGGGGATACAATGAGCAGTTCTTC. Encoded protein: CASSIDRRGYNEQFF. The chain has TRBV19 and TRBJ2-1, with a tentative D call TRBD2 (6 bases). The CDR3 spans 15 residues. V shed 0 bases and J shed 4 bases, with 10 bases lying between them. Germline-derived CDR1 and CDR2 are LNHDA and SQIVND (reference sequence). The full variable domain, in which reference TRBV19 and TRBJ2-1 provide the parts outside the CDR3, is DGGITQSPKYLFRKEGQNVTLSCEQNLNHDAMYWYRQDPGQGLRLIYYSQIVNDFQKGDIAEGYSVSREKKESFPLTVTSAQKNPTAFYLCASSIDRRGYNEQFFGPGTRLTVL.

CDR3 nucleotides: TGTGCCAGCAGTACAGGGGGCTGGTACACTGAAGCTTTCTTT. Translated: CASSTGGWYTEAFF. The V gene is TRBV6-1, the J gene TRBJ1-1; 9 positions agree with TRBD1. V lost 5 bases and J lost 3; bases outside the gene matches: 4. Germline V gene lookup returns CDR1 MNHNS and CDR2 SASEGT. This CDR3 has 14 residues.